This T cell receptor (beta chain) was obtained from a study of T cell clones after liver transplantation. Clones were read by immunoSEQ multiplex PCR, and TCRdb kept only the in-frame ones, dropping some. Of around 21,000 clones in the sample, approximately 93% are singletons; the top ten hold just under 25%. This CDR3 is 15 amino acids long. V lost 5 bases and J lost 4, with 18 bases in between. CDR1 is SGHTA, CDR2 FQGNSA, per germline. This specimen was CD8+ T cells from blood, taken about 27 months after liver transplant. The V and J genes are TRBV7-2 and TRBJ2-7, with unresolved D. The source is a human patient who received a liver transplant. The T cells may partly be graft donor cells. The CDR3 nucleotides are TGTGCCAGCAGCCCATTAGTTACCGGGCGGTACGAGCAGTACTTC. It specifies CASSPLVTGRYEQYF.